A selection of T cell receptor beta chains follows, all from one sample in a study of CD8 T cells in ankylosing spondylitis. TCRdb reprocessed the 5' RACE reads with MiXCR, giving one entry per CDR3 protein. The data contain 350,000 or so distinct CDR3 sequences, 7.5% to 9% of them singletons. Sample: blood, either unsorted or a sorted T cell fraction (not recorded which). These receptor sequences come from a male donor with ankylosing spondylitis. Both conserved end residues are part of each CDR3. Fields, in order: V gene, CDR3 length, CDR3 protein.

>TRBV7-6|16
CASSPNPGQAEDGYTF
>TRBV10-3|16
CAIREFSGRAAGELFF
>TRBV29-1|14
CSVVAQLFTDTQYF
>TRBV12-3/TRBV12-4|14
CASSPEAVNTEAFF
>TRBV5-1|14
CASSFEGLSYEQYF
>TRBV4-2|17
CASSQTTNGLAGGKVFF
>TRBV4-1|14
CASSPQAGADTQYF
>TRBV20-1|13
CSARDRQNYEQYF
>TRBV12-3/TRBV12-4|15
CASSLWASGRDEQFF
>TRBV5-1|16
CASSFTGGGSTDTQYF
>TRBV20-1|13
CSASRVLNTEAFF
>TRBV7-3|15
CASSLTSDIHNEQFF
>TRBV10-3|15
CAISESGLATNEQFF
>TRBV9|17
CASSVGAGGLSTDTQYF
>TRBV5-4|14
CASSLLKGNYEQYF
>TRBV15|13
CATKDRGNSPLHF
>TRBV7-6|13
CASSLVENEKLFF
>TRBV4-1|15
CASSQAGNGAQPQHF
>TRBV5-1|15
CASSLGDPSYNEQFF
>TRBV7-8|17
CASSLAWGGARYNEQFF
>TRBV4-1|17
CASSQESTGGFYNEQFF
>TRBV5-1|13
CASSLGRNEKLFF
>TRBV20-1|17
CSEGTRTIFSGANVLTF
>TRBV12-3/TRBV12-4|14
CASSSHPGGNTIYF
>TRBV5-1|16
CASSLGGTSRGSEQFF
>TRBV3-1|18
CASSQDGEPPDRTDTQYF
>TRBV6-2/TRBV6-3|14
CASNTRSGANVLTF
>TRBV5-1|14
CASRRTGTSDEQYF
>TRBV20-1|15
CSAKGGPSSYNEQFF
>TRBV27|16
CASSYIPGQNQETQYF
>TRBV5-1|13
CASSLPNSHEQYF
>TRBV20-1|11
CSASGEYEQYF
>TRBV5-1|15
CASSLDTPSTDTQYF
>TRBV7-9|16
CASSLVAGGPADTQYF
>TRBV4-3|15
CASSQDKGMSYEQYF
>TRBV5-1|15
CASRLAPGGRGEQYF
>TRBV20-1|13
CSAITGERSEQYF
>TRBV29-1|14
CSVEVGLITDTQYF
>TRBV7-3|15
CASSFSAASYNEQFF
>TRBV29-1|13
CSVALAGGGEQFF
>TRBV28|14
CASSPPRGAGELFF
>TRBV28|15
CASSLWQVGGYGYTF
>TRBV29-1|13
CSVGDGRNQPQHF
>TRBV10-2|15
CASRSFGGGSYEQYF
>TRBV6-2/TRBV6-3|16
CASSPNRVMSNQPQHF
>TRBV4-1|17
CASSPANRGNFQETQYF
>TRBV7-9|13
CASSQHKTGELFF
>TRBV7-8|13
CASSSVGVGGYTF
>TRBV6-5|15
CASSYFQREGEGQFF
>TRBV7-2|15
CASSLMGREYYEQYF
>TRBV27|13
CATRVPSKNEQFF
>TRBV5-6|14
CASTNLADRNEQFF
>TRBV28|14
CASSPFTGGNEQFF
>TRBV20-1|15
CSARDQKTGFYEQYF
>TRBV29-1|13
CSETGPSQETQYF
>TRBV12-3/TRBV12-4|15
CASSRVGLEYNEQFF